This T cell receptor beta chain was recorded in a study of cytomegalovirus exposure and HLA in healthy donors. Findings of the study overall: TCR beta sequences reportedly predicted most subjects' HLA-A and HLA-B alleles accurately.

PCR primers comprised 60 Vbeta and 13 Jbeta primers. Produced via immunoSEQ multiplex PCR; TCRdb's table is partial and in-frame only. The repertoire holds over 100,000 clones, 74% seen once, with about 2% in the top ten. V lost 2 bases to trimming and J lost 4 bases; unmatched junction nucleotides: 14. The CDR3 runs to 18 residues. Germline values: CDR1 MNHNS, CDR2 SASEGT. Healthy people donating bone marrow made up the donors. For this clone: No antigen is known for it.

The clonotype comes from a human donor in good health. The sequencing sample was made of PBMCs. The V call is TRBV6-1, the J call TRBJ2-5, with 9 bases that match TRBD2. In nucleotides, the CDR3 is TGTGCCAGCAGTGAATGGGGTCGGCGGGAGGGCCTCTTAGAGACCCAGTACTTC. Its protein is CASSEWGRREGLLETQYF.